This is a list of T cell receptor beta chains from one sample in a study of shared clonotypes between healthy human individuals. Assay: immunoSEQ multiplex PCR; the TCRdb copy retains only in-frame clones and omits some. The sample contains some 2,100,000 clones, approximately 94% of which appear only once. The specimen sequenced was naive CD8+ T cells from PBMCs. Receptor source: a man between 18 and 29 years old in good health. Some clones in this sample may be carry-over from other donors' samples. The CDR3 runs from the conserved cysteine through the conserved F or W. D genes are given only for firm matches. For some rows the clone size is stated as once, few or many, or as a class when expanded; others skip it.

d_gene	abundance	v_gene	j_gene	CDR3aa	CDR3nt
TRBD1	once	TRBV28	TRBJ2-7	CASSSGQGLSEQYF	TGTGCCAGCAGTTCCGGACAGGGATTAAGCGAGCAGTACTTC
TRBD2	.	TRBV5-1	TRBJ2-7	CASSWGGGSYYEQYF	TGCGCCAGCAGCTGGGGCGGGGGGTCTTACTACGAGCAGTACTTC
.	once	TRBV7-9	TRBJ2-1	CALRDAAGNEQFF	TGTGCCCTACGGGACGCGGCTGGTAATGAGCAGTTCTTC
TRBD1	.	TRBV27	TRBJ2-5	CASSLYVPGTEETQYF	TGTGCCAGCAGTTTATATGTTCCCGGGACAGAAGAGACCCAGTACTTC
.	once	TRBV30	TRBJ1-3	CASDVYSGNTIYF	TGTGCTTCGGACGTCTACTCTGGAAACACCATATATTTT
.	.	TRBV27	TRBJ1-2	CASRRLDGSYGYTF	TGTGCCAGCAGACGACTGGACGGATCCTATGGCTACACCTTC
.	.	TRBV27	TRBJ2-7	CASSLTSHESSYEQYF	TGTGCCAGCAGTTTGACCAGCCACGAGAGCTCCTACGAGCAGTACTTC
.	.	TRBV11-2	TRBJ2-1	CASTPVGGAFPEQFF	TGTGCCAGCACCCCGGTGGGGGGCGCGTTTCCTGAGCAGTTCTTC
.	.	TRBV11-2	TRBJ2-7	CASSLVGYTYEQYF	TGTGCCAGCAGCTTAGTAGGCTACACCTACGAGCAGTACTTC
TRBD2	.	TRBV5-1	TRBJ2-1	CASSLITGTSRYNEQFF	TGCGCCAGCAGCTTAATAACCGGGACTAGCAGATACAATGAGCAGTTCTTC
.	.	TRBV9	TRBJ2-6	CASSVVEGGSSGANVLTF	TGTGCCAGCAGCGTAGTCGAAGGGGGGAGCTCTGGGGCCAACGTCCTGACTTTC
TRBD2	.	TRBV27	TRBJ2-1	CASSYPPGLALHEQFF	TGTGCCAGCAGTTACCCGCCGGGACTAGCCTTACATGAGCAGTTCTTC
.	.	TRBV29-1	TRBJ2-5	CSVEFPNRETQYF	TGCAGCGTTGAGTTTCCCAACAGAGAGACCCAGTACTTC
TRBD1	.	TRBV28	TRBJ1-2	CASSPRDRTFYGYTF	TGTGCCAGCAGTCCCAGGGACAGGACCTTCTATGGCTACACCTTC
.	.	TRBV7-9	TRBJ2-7	CASSHLDGIYEQYF	TGTGCCAGCAGCCACCTCGACGGTATTTACGAGCAGTACTTC
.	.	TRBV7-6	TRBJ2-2	CASSLVFNGELFF	TGTGCCAGCAGCTTAGTTTTCAACGGGGAGCTGTTTTTT
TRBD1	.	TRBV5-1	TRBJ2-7	CASSLARTGDNEQYF	TGCGCCAGCAGCTTGGCGCGGACAGGGGACAACGAGCAGTACTTC
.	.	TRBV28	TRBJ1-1	CASSLARKDTEAFF	TGTGCCAGCAGTTTAGCGAGGAAGGACACTGAAGCTTTCTTT
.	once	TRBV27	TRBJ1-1	CASSLVGAGTEAFF	TGTGCCAGCAGCCTGGTAGGGGCAGGCACTGAAGCTTTCTTT
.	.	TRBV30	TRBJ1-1	CAWSPGSTEAFF	TGTGCCTGGAGTCCAGGGTCCACTGAAGCTTTCTTT
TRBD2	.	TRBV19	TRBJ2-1	CASRLAGESYNEQFF	TGTGCCAGTAGATTAGCGGGAGAAAGCTACAATGAGCAGTTCTTC
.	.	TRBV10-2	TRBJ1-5	CASSDNRVNQPQHF	TGCGCCAGCAGTGATAACAGGGTAAATCAGCCCCAGCATTTT
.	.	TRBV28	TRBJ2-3	CASSLFSQQGDTQYF	TGTGCCAGCAGTTTATTCTCCCAGCAGGGAGATACGCAGTATTTT
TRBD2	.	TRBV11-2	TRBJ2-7	CASSITSGSGYEQYF	TGTGCCAGCAGCATCACTAGCGGGAGTGGCTACGAGCAGTACTTC
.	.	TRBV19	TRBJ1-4	CASSREKLFF	TGTGCCAGTAGTCGGGAAAAACTGTTTTTT
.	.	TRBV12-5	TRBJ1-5	CASGAGGNQPQHF	TGTGCTAGTGGGGCGGGAGGAAATCAGCCCCAGCATTTT
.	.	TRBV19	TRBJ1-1	CASSIDLWGNTEAFF	TGTGCCAGTAGTATAGATCTTTGGGGGAACACTGAAGCTTTCTTT
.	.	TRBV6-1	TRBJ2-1	CASSDPRGEVGEQFF	TGTGCCAGCAGTGACCCCCGCGGAGAGGTTGGTGAGCAGTTCTTC
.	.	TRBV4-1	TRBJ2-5	CASSQGTGFQETQYF	TGCGCCAGCAGCCAAGGCACCGGGTTCCAAGAGACCCAGTACTTC
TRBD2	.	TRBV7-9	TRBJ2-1	CASSGGTSGSRSYNEQFF	TGTGCCAGCAGCGGTGGGACTAGCGGGAGCCGATCCTACAATGAGCAGTTCTTC
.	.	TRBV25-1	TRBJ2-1	CASSEYGQNNEQFF	TGTGCCAGCAGTGAATATGGGCAGAACAATGAGCAGTTCTTC
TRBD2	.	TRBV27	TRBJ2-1	CASSWGGSYNEQFF	TGTGCCAGCAGTTGGGGGGGTTCCTACAATGAGCAGTTCTTC
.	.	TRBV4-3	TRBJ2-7	CASSQVLGAPGHEQYF	TGCGCCAGCAGCCAAGTATTGGGGGCCCCGGGGCACGAGCAGTACTTC
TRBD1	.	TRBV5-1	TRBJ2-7	CASSPGQGLQYF	TGCGCCAGCAGCCCAGGACAGGGATTACAGTACTTC
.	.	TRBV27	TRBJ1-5	CASSDRPGSNQPQHF	TGTGCCAGCAGTGACAGACCTGGGAGCAATCAGCCCCAGCATTTT
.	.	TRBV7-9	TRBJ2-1	CASTPRVGKLEQFF	TGTGCCAGCACACCCAGGGTAGGGAAACTTGAGCAGTTCTTC
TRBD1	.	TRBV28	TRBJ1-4	CASSPEGQGYEKLFF	TGTGCCAGCAGCCCGGAGGGACAGGGGTATGAAAAACTGTTTTTT
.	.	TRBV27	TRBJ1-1	CASSLRDSNTEAFF	TGTGCCAGCAGTTTACGGGATTCGAACACTGAAGCTTTCTTT
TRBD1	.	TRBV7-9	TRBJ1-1	CASSFTWDSEAFF	TGTGCCAGCAGTTTTACCTGGGACAGTGAAGCTTTCTTT
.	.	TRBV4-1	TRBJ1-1	CASSQAPGNTEAFF	TGCGCCAGCAGCCAAGCTCCGGGGAACACTGAAGCTTTCTTT
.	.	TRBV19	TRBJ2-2	CASTRRGSLTGELFF	TGTGCCAGTACGAGACGGGGGTCCTTGACCGGGGAGCTGTTTTTT
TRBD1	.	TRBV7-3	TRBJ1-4	CAGLPGTGKKLFF	TGTGCCGGCTTACCCGGGACAGGGAAAAAACTGTTTTTT
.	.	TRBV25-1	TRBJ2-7	CASSPRGGLYEQYF	TGTGCCAGCAGCCCCAGGGGAGGGCTCTACGAGCAGTACTTC
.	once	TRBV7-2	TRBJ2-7	CASSFDTGAYEQYF	TGTGCCAGCAGCTTTGATACGGGGGCCTACGAGCAGTACTTC
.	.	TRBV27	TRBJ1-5	CASSPRQSNQPQHF	TGTGCCAGCAGTCCCCGACAGTCTAATCAGCCCCAGCATTTT